What follows describes a single T cell receptor beta chain. Its antigen is not identified. Via MiXCR, TCRdb re-called the 5' RACE reads, giving one row per CDR3 protein. This repertoire shows 700,000 to 950,000 distinct CDR3 sequences, roughly an eighth found once; its top ten account for 1.5% to 2%. This CDR3 contains 16 residues. V lost 5 bases and J lost 4; bases outside the gene matches: 10. Germline loops: CDR1 SGHAT, CDR2 FQNNGV. This sample is part of a study of identical twins. Study-wide results and caveats: Invariant populations such as MAIT and iNKT cells could partly muddle zero-insertion analyses. Rather than following the same donors, the conclusions depended on cross-sectional statistical analysis.

The data were also submitted as part of a second study, on yellow fever vaccine responses in identical twins. That source notes: After vaccination, twins' T cell response reportedly seemed partly convergent, partly personalized.

The sequence was collected from a woman aged 18-30 years in good health. The J gene is TRBJ2-3, the V gene TRBV11-2, with TRBD2 matching 9 bases. The sequencing sample was made of PBMCs. CDR3 loop: CASSLLGGRVADTQYF. CDR3 bases: TGTGCCAGCAGCCTCCTGGGCGGGAGGGTGGCAGATACGCAGTATTTT.